The entry below gives a single TCR beta chain sequence along with its context. Its antigen remains unidentified. TCRdb's copy holds only in-frame clones and misses some; the assay was immunoSEQ multiplex PCR. The table lists about 53,000 clones, approximately 86% of them singletons. This specimen belongs to a study of OX40 agonist ivuxolimab in advanced cancers. Study-level background: Patients in dose escalation had liver, melanoma, kidney or head and neck cancers.

General study points: Expanded clones were, on average, more numerous among CD8+ T cells than CD4+. At doses 0.1 to 3.0 mg/kg, CD4+ and CD8+ clones expanded.

CDR1 is SNHLY, CDR2 FYNNEI, per germline. The CDR3 length is 14 residues. The V gene lost 7 bases and the J gene lost 0 bases, with 11 bases spanning the gap. J is TRBJ2-3 and V is TRBV2; maybe TRBD2 (6 bases). This TCR was sampled from an adult with an advanced solid tumor such as melanoma, head and neck, liver or kidney cancer. This specimen consisted of CD4+ or CD8+ T cells sorted from blood, obtained in a trial of the OX40 agonist ivuxolimab. The CDR3 is CASMEAGSTDTQYF. The CDR3 coding sequence is TGTGCCAGCATGGAAGCGGGTAGCACAGATACGCAGTATTTT.